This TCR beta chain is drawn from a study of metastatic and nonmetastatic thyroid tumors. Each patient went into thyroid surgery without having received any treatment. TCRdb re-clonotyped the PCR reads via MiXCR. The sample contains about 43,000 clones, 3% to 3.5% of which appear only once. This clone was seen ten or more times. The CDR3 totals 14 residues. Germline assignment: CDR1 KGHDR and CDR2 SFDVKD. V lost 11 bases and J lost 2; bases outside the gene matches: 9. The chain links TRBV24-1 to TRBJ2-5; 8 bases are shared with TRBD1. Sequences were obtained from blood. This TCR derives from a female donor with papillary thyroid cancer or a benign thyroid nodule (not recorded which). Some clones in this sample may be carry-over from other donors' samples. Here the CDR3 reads CAIADRDRQETQYF. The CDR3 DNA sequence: TGTGCCATTGCGGACAGGGATCGGCAAGAGACCCAGTACTTC.